The source of this TCR beta chain is a study of pediatric ulcerative colitis. Points from the study as a whole: A couple of patients' blood samples yielded substantially fewer templates. Blood-derived T cells may be present in rectal pinch biopsies.

Concerning this clone itself: As yet, its antigen is unknown.

One to two pinch biopsies were taken from the rectum during colonoscopy. Data came from immunoSEQ multiplex PCR; TCRdb stores just in-frame clones and leaves some out. The top ten clones hold under 1.2% of a sample with 30,000 to 40,000 clones, roughly 77% of them seen once. There are 14 residues in the CDR3. Germline V gene sequence: CDR1 SGHRS, CDR2 YFSETQ. Deletions cut 5 bases from V and 0 bases from J, with 9 bases between. J is TRBJ2-1 and V is TRBV5-1; D gene uncertain. The specimen was gut tissue. The TCR comes from a boy younger than 18 with mild ulcerative colitis. The CDR3 sequence: CASRSGSSYNEQFF. CDR3 bases: TGCGCCAGCAGGTCCGGAAGCTCCTACAATGAGCAGTTCTTC.